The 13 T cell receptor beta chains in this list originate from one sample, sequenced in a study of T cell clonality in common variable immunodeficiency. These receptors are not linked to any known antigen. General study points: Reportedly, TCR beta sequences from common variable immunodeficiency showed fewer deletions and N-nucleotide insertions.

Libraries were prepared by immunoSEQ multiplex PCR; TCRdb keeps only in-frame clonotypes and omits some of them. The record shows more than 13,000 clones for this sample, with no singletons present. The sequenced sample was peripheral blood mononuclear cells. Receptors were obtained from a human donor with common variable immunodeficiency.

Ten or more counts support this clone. The covered CDR3 bases are TGTGCCAGCAGCAGACAGGTCACGAAGGGGGACACC. This sequence encodes CASSRQVTKGDT. The whole CDR3 reads CASSRQVTKGDTIYF. The J gene is TRBJ1-3, the V gene TRBV5-8, with D possibly TRBD1 on 6 matching bases. Read data end 3 residues before the CDR3 end; the end is taken from the germline J gene. This CDR3 has 15 amino acids. The germline gives CDR1 SGHTS, CDR2 YDEGEE. The V and J ends lost 4 bases and 8 bases respectively, with 19 bases between them.

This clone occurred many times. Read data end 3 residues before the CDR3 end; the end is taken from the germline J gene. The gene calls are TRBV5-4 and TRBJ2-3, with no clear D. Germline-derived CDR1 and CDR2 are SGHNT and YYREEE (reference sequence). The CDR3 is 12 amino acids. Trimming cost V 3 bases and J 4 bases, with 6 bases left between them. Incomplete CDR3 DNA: TGTGCCAGCAGCTCGGGTGCAGATACG. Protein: CASSSGADT. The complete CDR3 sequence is CASSSGADTQYF.

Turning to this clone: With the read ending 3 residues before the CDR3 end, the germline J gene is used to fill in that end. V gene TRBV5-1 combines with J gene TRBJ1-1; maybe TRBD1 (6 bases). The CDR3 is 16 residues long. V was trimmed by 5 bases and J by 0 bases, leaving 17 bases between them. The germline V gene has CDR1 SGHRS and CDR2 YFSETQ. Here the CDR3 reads CASSRPRDNLNTEAFF. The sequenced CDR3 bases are TGCGCCAGCAGTCGTCCTCGGGACAACCTGAACACTGAA.

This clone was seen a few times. The covered CDR3 bases are TGTGCCATTAAGCGGGGAAGCACAGATACG. Translating it yields CAIKRGSTDT. The CDR3 in full is CAIKRGSTDTQYF. The chain recombines TRBV7-9 with TRBJ2-3, with 7 bases aligning to TRBD2. The CDR3 is cut off 3 residues early in the read; its end comes from the germline J gene. Trimming at V came to 10 bases and at J to 0 bases, leaving 4 bases not matched to a gene. CDR1 is SEHNR and CDR2 is FQNEAQ in the germline V gene (reference sequence). The CDR3 runs to 13 residues.

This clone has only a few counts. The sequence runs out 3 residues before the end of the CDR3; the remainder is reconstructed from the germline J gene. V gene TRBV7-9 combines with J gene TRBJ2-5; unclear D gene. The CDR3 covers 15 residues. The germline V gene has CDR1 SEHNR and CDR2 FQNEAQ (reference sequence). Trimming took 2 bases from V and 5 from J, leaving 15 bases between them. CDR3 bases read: TGTGCCAGCAGCTTAATGGTCTCCCGCGAGGAGACC. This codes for CASSLMVSREET. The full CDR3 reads CASSLMVSREETQYF. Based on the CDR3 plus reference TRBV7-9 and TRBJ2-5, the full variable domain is DTGVSQNPRHKITKRGQNVTFRCDPISEHNRLYWYRQTLGQGPEFLTYFQNEAQLEKSRLLSDRFSAERPKGSFSTLEIQRTEQGDSAMYLCASSLMVSREETQYFGPGTRLLVL.

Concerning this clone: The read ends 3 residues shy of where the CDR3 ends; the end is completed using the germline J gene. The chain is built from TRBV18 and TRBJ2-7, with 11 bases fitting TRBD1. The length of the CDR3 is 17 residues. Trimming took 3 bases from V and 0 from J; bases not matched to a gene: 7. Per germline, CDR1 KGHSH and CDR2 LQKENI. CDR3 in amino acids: CASSPGAGTGGSYEQYF. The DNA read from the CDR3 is TGTGCCAGCTCACCCGGGGCCGGGACAGGGGGCTCCTACGAG.

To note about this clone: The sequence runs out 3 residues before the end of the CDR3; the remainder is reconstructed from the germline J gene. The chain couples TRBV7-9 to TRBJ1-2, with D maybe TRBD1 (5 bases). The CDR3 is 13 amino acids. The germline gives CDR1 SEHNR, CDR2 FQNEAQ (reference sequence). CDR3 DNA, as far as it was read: TGTGCCAGCAGCGACGACGGGACTCGGGGC. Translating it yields CASSDDGTRG. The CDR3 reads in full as CASSDDGTRGYTF.

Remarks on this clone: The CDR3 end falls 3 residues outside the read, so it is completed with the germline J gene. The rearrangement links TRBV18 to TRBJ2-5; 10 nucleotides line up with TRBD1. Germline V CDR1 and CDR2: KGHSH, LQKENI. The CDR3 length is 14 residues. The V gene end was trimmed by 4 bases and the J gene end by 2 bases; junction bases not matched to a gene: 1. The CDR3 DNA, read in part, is TGTGCCAGCTCACGGGGACAGGGGCAAGAGACC. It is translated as CASSRGQGQET. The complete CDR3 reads CASSRGQGQETQYF.

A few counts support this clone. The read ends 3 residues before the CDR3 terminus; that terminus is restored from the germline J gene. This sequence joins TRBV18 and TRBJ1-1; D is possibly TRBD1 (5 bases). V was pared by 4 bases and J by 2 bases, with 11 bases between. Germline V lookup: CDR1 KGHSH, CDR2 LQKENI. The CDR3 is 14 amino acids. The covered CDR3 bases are TGTGCCAGCTCACTTGGACAATTAAACACTGAA. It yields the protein CASSLGQLNTE. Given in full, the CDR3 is CASSLGQLNTEAFF. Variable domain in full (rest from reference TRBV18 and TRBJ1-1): NAGVMQNPRHLVRRRGQEARLRCSPMKGHSHVYWYRQLPEEGLKFMVYLQKENIIDESGMPKERFSAEFPKEGPSILRIQQVVRGDSAAYFCASSLGQLNTEAFFGQGTRLTVV.

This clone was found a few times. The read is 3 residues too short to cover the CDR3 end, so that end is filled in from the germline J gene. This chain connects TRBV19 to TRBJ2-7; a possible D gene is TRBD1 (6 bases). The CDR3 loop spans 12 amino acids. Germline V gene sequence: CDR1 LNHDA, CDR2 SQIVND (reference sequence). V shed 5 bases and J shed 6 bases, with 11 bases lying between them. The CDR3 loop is CASSWDTAEQYF. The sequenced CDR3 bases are TGTGCCAGTAGTTGGGACACGGCCGAG. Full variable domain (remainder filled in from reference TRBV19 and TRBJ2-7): DGGITQSPKYLFRKEGQNVTLSCEQNLNHDAMYWYRQDPGQGLRLIYYSQIVNDFQKGDIAEGYSVSREKKESFPLTVTSAQKNPTAFYLCASSWDTAEQYFGPGTRLTVT.

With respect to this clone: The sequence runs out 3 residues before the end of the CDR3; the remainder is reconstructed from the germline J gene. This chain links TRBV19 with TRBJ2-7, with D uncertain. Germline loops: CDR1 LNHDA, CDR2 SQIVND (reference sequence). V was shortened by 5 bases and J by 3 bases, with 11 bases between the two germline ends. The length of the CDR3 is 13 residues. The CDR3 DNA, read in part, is TGTGCCAGTAGTCTTCAGTCCAACTACGAG. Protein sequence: CASSLQSNYE. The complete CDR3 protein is CASSLQSNYEQYF.

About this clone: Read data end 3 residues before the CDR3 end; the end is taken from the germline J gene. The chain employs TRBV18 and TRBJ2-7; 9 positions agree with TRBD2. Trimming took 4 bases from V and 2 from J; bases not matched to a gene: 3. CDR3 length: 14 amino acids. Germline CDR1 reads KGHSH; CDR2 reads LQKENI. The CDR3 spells CASSLTSGAYEQYF. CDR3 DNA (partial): TGTGCCAGCTCACTGACTAGCGGAGCCTACGAG.

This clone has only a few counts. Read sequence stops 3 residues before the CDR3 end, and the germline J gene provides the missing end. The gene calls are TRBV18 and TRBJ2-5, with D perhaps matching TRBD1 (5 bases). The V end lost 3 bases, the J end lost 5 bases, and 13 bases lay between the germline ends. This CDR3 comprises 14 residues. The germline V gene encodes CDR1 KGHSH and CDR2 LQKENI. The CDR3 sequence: CASSPAGFVETQYF. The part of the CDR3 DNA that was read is TGTGCCAGCTCACCCGCAGGGTTTGTTGAGACC.